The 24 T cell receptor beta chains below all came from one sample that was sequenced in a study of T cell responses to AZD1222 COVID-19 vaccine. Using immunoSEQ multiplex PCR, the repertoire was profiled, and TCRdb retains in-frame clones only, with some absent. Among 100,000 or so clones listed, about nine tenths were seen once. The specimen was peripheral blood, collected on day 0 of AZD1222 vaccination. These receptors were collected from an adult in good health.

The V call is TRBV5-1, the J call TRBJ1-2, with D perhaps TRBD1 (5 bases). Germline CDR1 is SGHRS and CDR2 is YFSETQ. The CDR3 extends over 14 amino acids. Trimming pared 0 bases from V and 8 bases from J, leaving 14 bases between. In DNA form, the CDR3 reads TGCGCCAGCAGCTTGGCTAGCCTCAGGGACGGCTACACCTTC. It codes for CASSLASLRDGYTF.

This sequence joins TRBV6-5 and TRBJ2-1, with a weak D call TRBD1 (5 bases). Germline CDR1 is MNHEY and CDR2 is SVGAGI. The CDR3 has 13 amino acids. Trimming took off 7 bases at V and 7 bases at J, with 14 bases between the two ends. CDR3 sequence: CASKQGAGNEQFF. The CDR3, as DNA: TGTGCCAGCAAACAAGGGGCAGGGAATGAGCAGTTCTTC.

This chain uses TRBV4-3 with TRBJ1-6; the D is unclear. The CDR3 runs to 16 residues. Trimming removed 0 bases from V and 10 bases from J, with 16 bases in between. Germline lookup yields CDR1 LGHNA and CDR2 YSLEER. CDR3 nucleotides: TGCGCCAGCAGCCAAGATGTGGTGGCCGGAGGATCACCCCTCCACTTT. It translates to CASSQDVVAGGSPLHF.

CDR3 sequence (DNA): TGTGCCTGGAGTGTGGTCAGCGGGGATGAGCAGTTCTTC. Translated: CAWSVVSGDEQFF. This chain connects TRBV30 to TRBJ2-1, with TRBD2 identical over 7 bases. CDR3 length equals 13 residues. The V gene's germline CDR1 is GTSNPN and CDR2 SVGIG (reference sequence). Trimming took 0 bases from V and 8 from J; bases not matched to a gene: 4. The whole variable domain, remainder taken from reference TRBV30 and TRBJ2-1, is SQTIHQWPATLVQPVGSPLSLECTVEGTSNPNLYWYRQAAGRGLQLLFYSVGIGQISSEVPQNLSASRPQDRQFILSSKKLLLSDSGFYLCAWSVVSGDEQFFGPGTRLTVL.

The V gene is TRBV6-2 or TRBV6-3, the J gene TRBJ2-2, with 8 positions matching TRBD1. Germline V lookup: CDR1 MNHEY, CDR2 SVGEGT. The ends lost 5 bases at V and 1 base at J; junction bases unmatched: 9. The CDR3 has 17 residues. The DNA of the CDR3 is TGTGCCAGCAGTAGGACAGGGTTCGGGTTGAACACCGGGGAGCTGTTTTTT. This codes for CASSRTGFGLNTGELFF.

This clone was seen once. The chain's CDR3 is CASSFGRYQPQHF. DNA of the CDR3: TGTGCCAGCAGCTTCGGGAGATATCAGCCCCAGCATTTT. The rearrangement joins TRBV7-2 to TRBJ1-5; D is unclear. Trimming took 3 bases from V and 5 from J, leaving 8 bases between them. The CDR3 spans 13 residues. Germline V gene data show CDR1 as SGHTA and CDR2 as FQGNSA. The full variable domain, with the rest looked up from reference TRBV7-2 and TRBJ1-5, is GAGVSQSPSNKVTEKGKDVELRCDPISGHTALYWYRQSLGQGLEFLIYFQGNSAPDKSGLPSDRFSAERTGGSVSTLTIQRTQQEDSAVYLCASSFGRYQPQHFGDGTRLSIL.

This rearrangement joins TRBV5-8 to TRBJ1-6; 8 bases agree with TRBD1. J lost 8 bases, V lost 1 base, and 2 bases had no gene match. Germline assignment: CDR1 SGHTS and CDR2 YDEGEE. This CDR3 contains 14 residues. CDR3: CASSLTGGDSPLHF. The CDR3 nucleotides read TGTGCCAGCAGCTTGACAGGGGGGGATTCACCCCTCCACTTT.

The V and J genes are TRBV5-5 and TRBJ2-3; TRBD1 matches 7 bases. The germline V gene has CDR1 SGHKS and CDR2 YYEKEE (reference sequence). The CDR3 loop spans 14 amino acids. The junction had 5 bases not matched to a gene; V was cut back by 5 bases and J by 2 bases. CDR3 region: CASRQTGTTDTQYF. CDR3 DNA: TGTGCCAGCAGACAGACAGGGACCACAGATACGCAGTATTTT.

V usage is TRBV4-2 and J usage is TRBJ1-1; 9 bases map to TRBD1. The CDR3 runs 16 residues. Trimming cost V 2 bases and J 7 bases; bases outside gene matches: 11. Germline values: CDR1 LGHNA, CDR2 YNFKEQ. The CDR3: CASSQSNRDRASEAFF. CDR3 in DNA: TGTGCCAGCAGCCAATCAAACCGGGACAGGGCTAGTGAAGCTTTCTTT.

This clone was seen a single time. This chain's CDR3 is CSGLGQGKVEQYF. Written as DNA, the CDR3 is TGCAGCGGGCTGGGACAGGGAAAGGTCGAGCAGTACTTC. V gene TRBV29-1 combines with J gene TRBJ2-7; 9 bases fit TRBD1. Germline values: CDR1 SQVTM, CDR2 ANQGSEA. CDR3 length equals 13 residues. V lost 7 bases, J lost 6 bases, and 10 bases stayed unmatched.

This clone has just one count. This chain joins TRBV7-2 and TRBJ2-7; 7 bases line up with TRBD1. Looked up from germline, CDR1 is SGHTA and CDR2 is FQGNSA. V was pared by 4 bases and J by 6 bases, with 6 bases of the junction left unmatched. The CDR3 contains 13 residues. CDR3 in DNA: TGTGCCAGCAGCTCCCAGACAGGGATCGAGCAGTACTTC. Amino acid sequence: CASSSQTGIEQYF.

The CDR3 bases are TGTGCCTGGAGTGCAGGTCCTACCGGGGAGCTGTTTTTT. It is translated as CAWSAGPTGELFF. V gene TRBV30 combines with J gene TRBJ2-2; D is undetermined. Trimming removed 1 base at V and 5 bases at J, with 8 bases between. The CDR3 runs to 13 residues. Germline CDR1 GTSNPN, CDR2 SVGIG (reference sequence).

Here the CDR3 reads CAWGEVRQLFF. The CDR3 DNA sequence: TGTGCCTGGGGGGAGGTACGGCAACTGTTTTTT. The chain couples TRBV30 to TRBJ1-4; D is unclear. Trimming shortened V by 5 bases and J by 12 bases, and 13 bases separated the two germline ends. The V gene's germline CDR1 is GTSNPN and CDR2 SVGIG (reference sequence). The CDR3 is 11 amino acids.

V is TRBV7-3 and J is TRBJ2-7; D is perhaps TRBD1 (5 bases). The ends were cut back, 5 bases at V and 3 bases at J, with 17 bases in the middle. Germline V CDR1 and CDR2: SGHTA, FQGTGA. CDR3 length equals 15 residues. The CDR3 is CASSPGAGRIYEQYF. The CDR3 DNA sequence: TGTGCCAGCAGCCCTGGGGCAGGGCGGATCTACGAGCAGTACTTC.

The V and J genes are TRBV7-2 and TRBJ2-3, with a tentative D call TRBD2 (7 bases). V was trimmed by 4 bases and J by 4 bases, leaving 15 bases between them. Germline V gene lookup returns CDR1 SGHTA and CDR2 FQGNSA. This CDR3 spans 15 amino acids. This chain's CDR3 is CASSYLGGGPDTQYF. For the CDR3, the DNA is TGTGCCAGCAGCTACCTAGGGGGGGGCCCAGATACGCAGTATTTT.

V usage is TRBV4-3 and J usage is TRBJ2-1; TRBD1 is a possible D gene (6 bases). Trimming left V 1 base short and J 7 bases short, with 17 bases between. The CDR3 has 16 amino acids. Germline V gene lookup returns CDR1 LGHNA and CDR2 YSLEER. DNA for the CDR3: TGCGCCAGCAGCCAAGTCCGGGACAAGTCGAAGAATGAGCAGTTCTTC. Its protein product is CASSQVRDKSKNEQFF.

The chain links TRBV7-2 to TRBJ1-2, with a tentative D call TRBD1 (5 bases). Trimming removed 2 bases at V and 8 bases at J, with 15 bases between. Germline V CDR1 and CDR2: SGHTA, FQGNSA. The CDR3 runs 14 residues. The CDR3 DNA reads TGTGCCAGCAGCTTATCTGGGGGGACGGAGGGCTACACCTTC. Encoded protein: CASSLSGGTEGYTF.

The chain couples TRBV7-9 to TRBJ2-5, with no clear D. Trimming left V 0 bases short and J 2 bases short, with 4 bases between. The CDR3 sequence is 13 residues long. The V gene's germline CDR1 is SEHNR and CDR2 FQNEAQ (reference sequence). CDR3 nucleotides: TGTGCCAGCAGCTTAGCGGAACAAGAGACCCAGTACTTC. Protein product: CASSLAEQETQYF.

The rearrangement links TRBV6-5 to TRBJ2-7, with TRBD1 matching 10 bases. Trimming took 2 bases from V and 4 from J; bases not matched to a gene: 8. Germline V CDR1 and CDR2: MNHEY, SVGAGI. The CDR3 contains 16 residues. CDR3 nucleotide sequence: TGTGCCAGCAGTTACACGCCGGGACAGGGGATTTACGAGCAGTACTTC. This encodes CASSYTPGQGIYEQYF.

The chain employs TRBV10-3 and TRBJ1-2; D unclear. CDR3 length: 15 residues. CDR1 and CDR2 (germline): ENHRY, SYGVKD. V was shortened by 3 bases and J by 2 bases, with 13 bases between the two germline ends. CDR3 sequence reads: CAISDSGFRNYGYTF. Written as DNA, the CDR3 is TGTGCCATCAGTGATTCGGGGTTCAGGAACTATGGCTACACCTTC.

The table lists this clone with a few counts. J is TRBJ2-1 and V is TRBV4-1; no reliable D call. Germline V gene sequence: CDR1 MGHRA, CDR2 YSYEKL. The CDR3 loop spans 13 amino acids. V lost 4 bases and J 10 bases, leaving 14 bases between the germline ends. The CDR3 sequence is CASSPLDPPEQFF. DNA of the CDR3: TGCGCCAGCAGCCCCCTAGACCCGCCGGAGCAGTTCTTC.

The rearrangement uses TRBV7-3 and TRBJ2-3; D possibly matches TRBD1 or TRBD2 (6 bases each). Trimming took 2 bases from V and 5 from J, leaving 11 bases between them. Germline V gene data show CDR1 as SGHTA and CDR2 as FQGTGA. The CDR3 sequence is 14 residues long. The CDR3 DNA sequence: TGTGCCAGCAGCTTAGGGGGGCCAGGAGATACGCAGTATTTT. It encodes CASSLGGPGDTQYF. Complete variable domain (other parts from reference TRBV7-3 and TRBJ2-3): GAGVSQTPSNKVTEKGKYVELRCDPISGHTALYWYRQSLGQGPEFLIYFQGTGAADDSGLPNDRFFAVRPEGSVSTLKIQRTERGDSAVYLCASSLGGPGDTQYFGPGTRLTVL.

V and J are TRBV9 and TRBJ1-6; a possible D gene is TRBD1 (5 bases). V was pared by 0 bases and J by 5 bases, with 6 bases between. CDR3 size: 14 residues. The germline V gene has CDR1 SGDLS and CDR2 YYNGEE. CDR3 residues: CASSVGGDNSPLHF. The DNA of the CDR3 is TGTGCCAGCAGCGTAGGGGGGGATAATTCACCCCTCCACTTT.

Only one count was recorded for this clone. CDR3 sequence (DNA): TGTGCCAGCAGTGAAGGCGGGGTGCTCAATCAGCCCCAGCATTTT. Translated: CASSEGGVLNQPQHF. V and J are TRBV25-1 and TRBJ1-5; no definite D call. Trimming pared 2 bases from V and 3 bases from J, leaving 11 bases between. Germline V CDR1 and CDR2: MGHDK, SYGVNS. The CDR3 runs to 15 residues.